This T cell receptor beta chain emerged from a study of somatic mutations in cytotoxic T cells in rheumatoid arthritis. Study overall: Some V beta antibody-stained T-cell populations were flow-sorted at nearly 100% purity, including V beta1+ cells sequenced for TCRB.

V lost 5 bases, J lost 6 bases, and 6 bases stayed unmatched. The germline CDR1 and CDR2 sequences are SNHLY and FYNNEI. CDR3 length: 13 amino acids. TCRdb's table, derived via immunoSEQ multiplex PCR, lists solely in-frame clones and lacks some. The table shows about 7,400 clones, with 80% to 90% occurring only once. The chain recombines TRBV2 with TRBJ1-2, with TRBD1 matching over 7 bases. The sequence derives from a woman between 65 and 79 years old with rheumatoid arthritis. The sequenced sample was CD8+ T cells sorted from blood. This chain's CDR3 is CASSRGTANGYTF. Written as DNA, the CDR3 is TGTGCCAGCAGTAGAGGGACAGCAAATGGCTACACCTTC. Together with reference TRBV2 and TRBJ1-2, the CDR3 gives the full variable domain: EPEVTQTPSHQVTQMGQEVILRCVPISNHLYFYWYRQILGQKVEFLVSFYNNEISEKSEIFDDQFSVERPDGSNFTLKIRSTKLEDSAMYFCASSRGTANGYTFGSGTRLTVV.